This entry concerns a single T cell receptor (beta chain). The antigen is unknown. A J-beta primer mix and a sample-barcoded 5' primer were used in a second PCR of roughly 6 to 11 cycles. Each CDR3 protein gets one entry after TCRdb re-called the 5' RACE reads with MiXCR. The sample carries about 1.5 million distinct CDR3 sequences, about 45% recorded once. Germline V gives CDR1 MNHEY, CDR2 SMNVEV (reference sequence). There are 15 residues in the CDR3. The draw of peripheral blood yielded approximately 10 milliliters from each donor. This specimen comes from a study of blood T cells in healthy people across ages. About the research overall: About one barcoded beta molecule per two T cells came from capture by template switching. Study-level results: Possibly confounding the expanded clonotype changes was the fact that donor CMV status was unknown. TCR beta diversity per million T cells fell roughly linearly with age.

The rearrangement links TRBV27 to TRBJ2-7; D possibly corresponds to TRBD2 (5 bases). The J call may be faulty, since TRBJ2-5 better matches the DNA end. Sequenced sample: blood. This TCR came from a woman between 18 and 29 years old in good health. The CDR3 coding sequence is TGTGCCAGCAGTTTATTTCGGGGAGAAGAAGAGACCCAGTACTTC. It translates to CASSLFRGEEETQYF.